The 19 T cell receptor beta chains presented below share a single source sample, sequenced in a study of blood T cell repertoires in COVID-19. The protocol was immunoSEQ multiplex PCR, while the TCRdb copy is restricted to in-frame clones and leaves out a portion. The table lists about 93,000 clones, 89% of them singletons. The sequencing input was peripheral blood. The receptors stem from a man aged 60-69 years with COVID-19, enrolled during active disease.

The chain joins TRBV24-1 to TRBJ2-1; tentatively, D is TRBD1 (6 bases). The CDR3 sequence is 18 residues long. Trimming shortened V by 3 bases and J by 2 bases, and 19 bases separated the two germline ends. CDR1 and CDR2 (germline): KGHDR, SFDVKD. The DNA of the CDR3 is TGTGCCACCAGTGATACTGCAGGGGCCAGGAGGACCTACAATGAGCAGTTCTTC. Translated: CATSDTAGARRTYNEQFF.

The CDR3 DNA reads as TGTGCCAGCACGGCGGACACGAACACCGGGGAGCTGTTTTTT. Its translation is CASTADTNTGELFF. The rearrangement uses TRBV18 and TRBJ2-2; D may be TRBD1 (5 bases). V was pared by 8 bases and J by 0 bases, with 10 bases between. Germline V CDR1 and CDR2: KGHSH, LQKENI. CDR3 length: 14 amino acids.

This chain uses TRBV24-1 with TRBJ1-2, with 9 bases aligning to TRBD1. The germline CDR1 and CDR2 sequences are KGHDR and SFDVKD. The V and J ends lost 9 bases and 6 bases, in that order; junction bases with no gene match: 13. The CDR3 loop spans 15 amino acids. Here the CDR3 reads CATSYTDRGTDGYTF. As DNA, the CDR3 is TGTGCCACCTCCTACACCGACAGGGGGACCGATGGCTACACCTTC.

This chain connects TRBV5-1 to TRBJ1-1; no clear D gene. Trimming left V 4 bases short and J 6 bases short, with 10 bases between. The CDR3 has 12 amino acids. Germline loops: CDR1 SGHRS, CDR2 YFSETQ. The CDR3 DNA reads TGCGCCAGCAGCCTGCGGAGTTCTGAAGCTTTCTTT. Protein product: CASSLRSSEAFF.

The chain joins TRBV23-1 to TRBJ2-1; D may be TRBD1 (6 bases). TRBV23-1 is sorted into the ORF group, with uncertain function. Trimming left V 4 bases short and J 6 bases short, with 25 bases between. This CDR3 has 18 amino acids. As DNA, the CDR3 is TGCGCCAGCAGTCTTATCCAGTGTTCAGGGGTCTCGATCAATGAGCAGTTCTTC. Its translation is CASSLIQCSGVSINEQFF.

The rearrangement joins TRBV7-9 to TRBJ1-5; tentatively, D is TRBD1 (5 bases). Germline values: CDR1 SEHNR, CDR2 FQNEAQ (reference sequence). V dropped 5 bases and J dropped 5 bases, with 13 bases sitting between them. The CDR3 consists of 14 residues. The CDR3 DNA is TGTGCCAGCAGCCCCCTAACGGGGGATCAGCCCCAGCATTTT. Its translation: CASSPLTGDQPQHF. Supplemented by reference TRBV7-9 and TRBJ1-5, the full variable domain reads DTGVSQNPRHKITKRGQNVTFRCDPISEHNRLYWYRQTLGQGPEFLTYFQNEAQLEKSRLLSDRFSAERPKGSFSTLEIQRTEQGDSAMYLCASSPLTGDQPQHFGDGTRLSIL.

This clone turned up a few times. The CDR3 sequence: CASSSTSDNSYEQYF. Here the CDR3 DNA reads TGTGCCAGCAGCTCGACTAGCGACAATTCCTACGAGCAGTACTTC. The chain combines TRBV3-1 (or the pseudogene TRBV3-2) with TRBJ2-7, with 8 bases fitting TRBD2. In germline, CDR1 is LGHDT, CDR2 YNNKEL (reference sequence). Trimming removed 5 bases from V and 1 base from J; junction bases left unmatched: 7. The CDR3 runs 15 residues.

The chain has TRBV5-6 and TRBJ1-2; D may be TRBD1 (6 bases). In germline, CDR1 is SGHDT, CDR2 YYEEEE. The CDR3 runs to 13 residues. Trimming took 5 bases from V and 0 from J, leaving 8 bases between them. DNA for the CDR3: TGTGCCAGCAGACGGACAGCTAACTATGGCTACACCTTC. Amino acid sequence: CASRRTANYGYTF.

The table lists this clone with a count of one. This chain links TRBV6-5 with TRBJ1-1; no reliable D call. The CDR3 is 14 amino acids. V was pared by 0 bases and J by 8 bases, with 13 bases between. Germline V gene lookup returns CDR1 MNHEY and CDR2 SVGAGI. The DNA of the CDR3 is TGTGCCAGCAGTTACTCGAGGGTCAGCCGGGAAGCTTTCTTT. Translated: CASSYSRVSREAFF.

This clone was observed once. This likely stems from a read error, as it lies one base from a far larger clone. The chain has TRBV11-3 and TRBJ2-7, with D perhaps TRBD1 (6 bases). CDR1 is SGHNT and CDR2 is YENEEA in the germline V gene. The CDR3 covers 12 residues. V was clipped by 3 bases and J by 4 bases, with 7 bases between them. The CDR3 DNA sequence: TGTGCCAGCAGCTTCAGGGGTTACGAGCAGTACTTC. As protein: CASSFRGYEQYF.

The CDR3 loop reads CASSPPGVEKNIQYF. In DNA form, the CDR3 reads TGTGCCAGTAGCCCACCAGGGGTAGAGAAAAACATTCAGTACTTC. J is TRBJ2-4 and V is TRBV19; maybe TRBD1 (6 bases). Trimming removed 6 bases at V and 4 bases at J, with 16 bases between. Germline CDR1 and CDR2: LNHDA and SQIVND (reference sequence). The length of the CDR3 is 15 residues.

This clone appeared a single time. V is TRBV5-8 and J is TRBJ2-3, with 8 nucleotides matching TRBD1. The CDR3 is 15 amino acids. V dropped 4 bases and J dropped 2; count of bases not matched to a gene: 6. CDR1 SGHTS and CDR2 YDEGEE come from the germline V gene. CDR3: CASSRTGIITDTQYF. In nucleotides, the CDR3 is TGTGCCAGCAGCAGGACAGGGATAATCACAGATACGCAGTATTTT.

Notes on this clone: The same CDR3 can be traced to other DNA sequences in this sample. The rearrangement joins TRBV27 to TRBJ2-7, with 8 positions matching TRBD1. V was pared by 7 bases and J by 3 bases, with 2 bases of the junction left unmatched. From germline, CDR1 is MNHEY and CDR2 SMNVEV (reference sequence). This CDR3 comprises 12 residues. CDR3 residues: CASTGQGYEQYF. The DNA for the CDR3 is TGTGCCAGCACTGGACAGGGCTACGAGCAGTACTTC.

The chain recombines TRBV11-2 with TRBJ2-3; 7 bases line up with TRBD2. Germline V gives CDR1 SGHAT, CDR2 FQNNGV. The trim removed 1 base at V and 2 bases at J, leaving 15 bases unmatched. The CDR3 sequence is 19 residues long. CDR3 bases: TGTGCCAGCAGCTTAGTAAGGAGGACGGGGGAGGGCCACACAGATACGCAGTATTTT. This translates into CASSLVRRTGEGHTDTQYF.

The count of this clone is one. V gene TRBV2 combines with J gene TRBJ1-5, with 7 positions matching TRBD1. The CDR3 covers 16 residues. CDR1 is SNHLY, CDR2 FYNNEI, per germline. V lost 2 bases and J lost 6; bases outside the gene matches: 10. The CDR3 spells CASSERGQGSGQPQHF. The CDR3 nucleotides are TGTGCCAGCAGTGAAAGGGGGCAGGGTAGTGGTCAGCCCCAGCATTTT. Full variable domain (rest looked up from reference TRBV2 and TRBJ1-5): EPEVTQTPSHQVTQMGQEVILRCVPISNHLYFYWYRQILGQKVEFLVSFYNNEISEKSEIFDDQFSVERPDGSNFTLKIRSTKLEDSAMYFCASSERGQGSGQPQHFGDGTRLSIL.

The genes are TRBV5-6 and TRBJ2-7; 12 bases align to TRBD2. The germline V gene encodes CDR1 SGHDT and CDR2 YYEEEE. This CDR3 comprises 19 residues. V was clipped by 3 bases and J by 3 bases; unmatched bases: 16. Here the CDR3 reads CASSSQGLAGGPVDYEQYF. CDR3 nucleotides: TGTGCCAGCAGCTCCCAGGGGCTAGCGGGAGGGCCGGTGGACTACGAGCAGTACTTC.

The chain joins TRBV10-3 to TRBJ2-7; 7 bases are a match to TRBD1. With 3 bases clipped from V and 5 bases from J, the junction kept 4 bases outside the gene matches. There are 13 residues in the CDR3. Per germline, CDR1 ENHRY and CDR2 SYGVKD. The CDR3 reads CAISEHRGHEQYF. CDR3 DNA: TGTGCCATCAGTGAACACAGGGGCCACGAGCAGTACTTC.

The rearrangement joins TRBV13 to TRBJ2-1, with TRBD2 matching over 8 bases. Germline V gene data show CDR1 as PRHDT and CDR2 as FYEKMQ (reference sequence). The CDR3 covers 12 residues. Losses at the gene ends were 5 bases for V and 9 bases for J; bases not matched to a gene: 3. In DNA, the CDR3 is TGTGCCAGCAGCCCGGGGGGGGCTGAGCAGTTCTTC. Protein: CASSPGGAEQFF.

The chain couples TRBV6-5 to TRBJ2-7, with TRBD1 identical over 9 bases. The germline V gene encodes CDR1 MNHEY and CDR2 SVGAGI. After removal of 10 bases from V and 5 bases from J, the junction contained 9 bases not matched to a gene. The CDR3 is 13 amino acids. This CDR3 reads CAITGTGLHEQYF. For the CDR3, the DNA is TGTGCCATTACCGGGACAGGGCTCCACGAGCAGTACTTC.